The next 26 T cell receptor beta chains were all read from a single sample in a study of blood T cell repertoires in COVID-19. TCRdb's table, derived via immunoSEQ multiplex PCR, lists solely in-frame clones and lacks some. The sample lists 200,000 to 300,000 clones; around 86% were seen once. Material: peripheral blood. Receptors originate from a woman between 25 and 40 years old who had recovered from COVID-19.

The table lists this clone with a count of one. V gene TRBV3-1 (or the pseudogene TRBV3-2) combines with J gene TRBJ1-2, with D hard to call. Per the germline V gene, CDR1 is LGHDT and CDR2 is YNNKEL (reference sequence). Deletions cut 0 bases from V and 5 bases from J, with 7 bases between. The CDR3 sequence is 13 residues long. The CDR3 loop reads CASSQDIAYGYTF. DNA of the CDR3: TGTGCCAGCAGCCAAGATATAGCGTATGGCTACACCTTC.

This CDR3 is CASSPLPNRAGANVLTF. Here the CDR3 DNA reads TGTGCCAGCAGCCCCCTACCTAACAGGGCTGGGGCCAACGTCCTGACTTTC. The V and J genes are TRBV3-1 (or the pseudogene TRBV3-2) and TRBJ2-6, with D possibly being TRBD1 (6 bases). The CDR3 runs 17 residues. Trimming shortened V by 4 bases and J by 2 bases, and 15 bases separated the two germline ends. Germline V gene lookup returns CDR1 LGHDT and CDR2 YNNKEL (reference sequence).

As regards this clone: The same CDR3 can be traced to other DNA sequences in this sample. The V call is TRBV5-6, the J call TRBJ2-1; TRBD2 matches at 7 bases. The V and J ends lost 2 bases and 10 bases, in that order; junction bases with no gene match: 0. CDR1 is SGHDT, CDR2 YYEEEE, per germline. CDR3 size: 11 residues. The CDR3 spells CASSFGGEQFF. The CDR3 nucleotides are TGTGCCAGCAGCTTCGGGGGGGAGCAGTTCTTC.

This rearrangement joins TRBV7-2 to TRBJ2-1; 13 bases match TRBD2. The germline V gene has CDR1 SGHTA and CDR2 FQGNSA. Losses at the gene ends were 1 base for V and 7 bases for J; bases not matched to a gene: 4. The CDR3 loop spans 16 amino acids. The CDR3 is CASSLELAGGRNEQFF. The CDR3, as DNA: TGTGCCAGCAGCTTAGAACTAGCGGGGGGGCGGAATGAGCAGTTCTTC.

The genes are TRBV7-2 and TRBJ1-6; D ambiguous. The ends were cut back, 3 bases at V and 10 bases at J, with 4 bases in the middle. This CDR3 has 11 residues. The germline V gene encodes CDR1 SGHTA and CDR2 FQGNSA. CDR3 sequence reads: CASSFRSPLHF. CDR3 DNA: TGTGCCAGCAGCTTCAGATCACCCCTCCACTTT.

The chain uses TRBV7-9 and TRBJ2-5; TRBD2 might be the D (6 bases). The germline V and J ends were trimmed by 3 bases and 1 base, with 9 bases remaining between them. The CDR3 spans 14 residues. CDR1 and CDR2 from the germline V gene are SEHNR and FQNEAQ (reference sequence). In DNA, the CDR3 is TGTGCCAGCAGCTTTATGGGAGGCCAAGAGACCCAGTACTTC. As protein: CASSFMGGQETQYF.

The chain combines TRBV6-5 with TRBJ1-1; D not resolved. The length of the CDR3 is 14 residues. Trimming removed 2 bases at V and 5 bases at J, with 12 bases between. Germline V gene lookup returns CDR1 MNHEY and CDR2 SVGAGI. Written as DNA, the CDR3 is TGTGCCAGCAGTTACAGGGAGGAAAGGACTGAAGCTTTCTTT. It encodes CASSYREERTEAFF.

The rearrangement links TRBV19 to TRBJ2-1; 9 bases agree with TRBD1. Germline V gene data show CDR1 as LNHDA and CDR2 as SQIVND (reference sequence). With V trimmed by 4 bases and J by 3 bases, 13 bases remained unmatched. There are 18 residues in the CDR3. The CDR3 region has the DNA TGTGCCAGTAGTAGACAGGGGGTGGATGATCTTTTCTACAATGAGCAGTTCTTC. It codes for CASSRQGVDDLFYNEQFF.

This rearrangement joins TRBV4-3 to TRBJ2-7; 9 bases line up with TRBD2. CDR3 length: 14 residues. Germline CDR1 LGHNA, CDR2 YSLEER. V shed 8 bases, J shed 1 base, and the junction held 6 bases outside the gene matches. The DNA for the CDR3 is TGCGCCAGCTCTAATAGCGGGGGTTCCTACGAGCAGTACTTC. It codes for CASSNSGGSYEQYF.

The chain combines TRBV5-1 with TRBJ2-5; 10 positions agree with TRBD1. CDR1 is SGHRS, CDR2 YFSETQ, per germline. J gave up 4 bases and V 4 bases, and 16 bases lay outside the gene matches. CDR3 length: 18 residues. As DNA, the CDR3 is TGCGCCAGCAGCACTAAAGGACAGGGGGAGGTAGTCGGAGAGACCCAGTACTTC. Protein sequence: CASSTKGQGEVVGETQYF.

The chain couples TRBV9 to TRBJ1-1; 8 bases match TRBD1. CDR1 SGDLS and CDR2 YYNGEE come from the germline V gene. This CDR3 comprises 17 residues. After removal of 0 bases from V and 0 bases from J, the junction contained 7 bases not matched to a gene. The CDR3 loop reads CASSVARDRTMNTEAFF. The CDR3 coding sequence is TGTGCCAGCAGCGTAGCAAGGGACAGGACCATGAACACTGAAGCTTTCTTT.

The CDR3 DNA follows: TGCGCCAGCAGCCAAGTCGGTGCGGGCGACAATGAGCAGTTCTTC. It is translated as CASSQVGAGDNEQFF. The genes are TRBV4-1 and TRBJ2-1; weak D call: TRBD2 (5 bases). The CDR3 sequence is 15 residues long. V lost 1 base and J lost 5, with 12 bases in between. Germline V lookup: CDR1 MGHRA, CDR2 YSYEKL.

The CDR3 reads CASSPSFSGRIQETQYF. CDR3 nucleotide sequence: TGTGCCAGCTCACCAAGTTTCTCAGGCAGGATCCAAGAGACCCAGTACTTC. This chain joins TRBV18 and TRBJ2-5; D remains ambiguous. Germline loops: CDR1 KGHSH, CDR2 LQKENI. The CDR3 covers 17 residues. V was shortened by 2 bases and J by 1 base, with 17 bases between the two germline ends.

The J gene is TRBJ2-7, the V gene TRBV25-1; 8 bases line up with TRBD2. The V gene's germline CDR1 is MGHDK and CDR2 SYGVNS. V was clipped by 4 bases and J by 6 bases; unmatched bases: 11. The CDR3 length is 15 residues. The CDR3 loop is CASSAGRVLIGEQYF. The CDR3 DNA reads TGTGCCAGCAGTGCCGGGAGGGTCCTCATCGGCGAGCAGTACTTC.

The chain combines TRBV14 with TRBJ2-7; possibly TRBD2 for D (5 bases). Per germline, CDR1 SGHDN and CDR2 FVKESK. The CDR3 sequence is 14 residues long. Deletions cut 2 bases from V and 1 base from J, with 9 bases between. The DNA for the CDR3 is TGTGCCAGCAGCCAATTAGCGAGATCCTACGAGCAGTACTTC. Protein sequence: CASSQLARSYEQYF.

The chain joins TRBV3-1 (or the pseudogene TRBV3-2) to TRBJ2-2; D is possibly TRBD1 (7 bases). V lost 6 bases to trimming and J lost 2 bases, with 13 bases between them. This CDR3 comprises 15 residues. From germline, CDR1 is LGHDT and CDR2 YNNKEL (reference sequence). This CDR3 reads CASSQGGSNTGELFF. The CDR3 bases are TGTGCCAGCAGTCAGGGGGGCTCCAACACCGGGGAGCTGTTTTTT.

The CDR3 nucleotides are TGCGCCAGCAGCTTGGGACAGGGGAAGAACACTGAAGCTTTCTTT. Amino acids: CASSLGQGKNTEAFF. The gene calls are TRBV5-1 and TRBJ1-1; 8 positions match TRBD1. V dropped 0 bases and J dropped 1; count of bases not matched to a gene: 2. CDR1 is SGHRS, CDR2 YFSETQ, per germline. This CDR3 contains 15 residues.

V is TRBV2 and J is TRBJ2-3; 7 nucleotides align to TRBD2. CDR1 is SNHLY and CDR2 is FYNNEI in the germline V gene. V gave up 5 bases and J gave up 8 bases; unmatched junction bases: 10. This CDR3 has 14 amino acids. CDR3 amino acids: CASSPATRGGTQYF. DNA of the CDR3: TGTGCCAGCAGTCCCGCGACCCGCGGGGGTACGCAGTATTTT.

The rearrangement joins TRBV6-5 to TRBJ2-5; D might be TRBD2 (6 bases). Germline values: CDR1 MNHEY, CDR2 SVGAGI. The V end lost 0 bases, the J end lost 1 base, and 9 bases lay between the germline ends. This CDR3 region has 15 residues. Written as DNA, the CDR3 is TGTGCCAGCAGTTACTCGGCCGGGGGCCAAGAGACCCAGTACTTC. This gives the protein CASSYSAGGQETQYF.

This clone was seen ten or more times. A much larger clone lies one base from this, so it may be a read error. Other nucleotide sequences in the sample specify the same CDR3. This rearrangement joins TRBV25-1 to TRBJ1-6; 9 nucleotides agree with TRBD1. This CDR3 spans 14 amino acids. Germline V gives CDR1 MGHDK, CDR2 SYGVNS. V shed 6 bases, J shed 7 bases, and the junction held 4 bases outside the gene matches. CDR3 amino acids: CASSWDRDNSPLHF. In DNA form, the CDR3 reads TGTGCCAGCAGCTGGGACAGGGACAATTCACCCCTCCACTTT.

This clone has a single count. The J gene is TRBJ1-4, the V gene TRBV6-2 or TRBV6-3; 7 bases align to TRBD1. J was trimmed by 7 bases and V by 6 bases; bases with no gene match: 14. CDR3 length: 16 amino acids. Germline-derived CDR1 and CDR2 are MNHEY and SVGEGT. CDR3 protein: CASSTDRKSLGEKLFF. CDR3 coding DNA: TGTGCCAGCAGCACGGACAGGAAAAGTTTGGGTGAAAAACTGTTTTTT.

This chain connects TRBV7-3 to TRBJ1-4; 10 nucleotides line up with TRBD1. This CDR3 contains 21 residues. The J segment lost 8 bases and the V segment lost 0 bases, leaving 21 bases of the junction unmatched. The germline V gene has CDR1 SGHTA and CDR2 FQGTGA. The CDR3 DNA follows: TGTGCCAGCAGCTTAACGTCCCTTCAGACAGGGGGCTCGAGGGTGGGAGAAAAACTGTTTTTT. Translation gives CASSLTSLQTGGSRVGEKLFF.

V is TRBV9 and J is TRBJ2-4; 7 bases align to TRBD2. This CDR3 contains 12 residues. After removal of 5 bases from V and 8 bases from J, the junction contained 4 bases not matched to a gene. Per germline, CDR1 SGDLS and CDR2 YYNGEE. The CDR3 DNA reads TGTGCCAGCAGTCCTCGGGAGGACATTCAGTACTTC. This encodes CASSPREDIQYF.

With respect to this clone: This sequence may be a read error, since a much larger clone differs from it by one base. The same CDR3 arises from other DNA sequences in this sample as well. This rearrangement joins TRBV6-2 or TRBV6-3 to TRBJ2-1, with 11 bases lining up with TRBD2. This CDR3 contains 20 residues. J lost 4 bases, V lost 0 bases, and 14 bases had no gene match. Per germline, CDR1 MNHEY and CDR2 SVGEGT. The CDR3 is CASSYSRLAGGWGVYNEQFF. The CDR3 region has the DNA TGTGCCAGCAGTTACTCGCGGCTAGCGGGGGGCTGGGGGGTTTACAATGAGCAGTTCTTC.

The gene calls are TRBV7-2 and TRBJ1-1, with 8 nucleotides matching TRBD1. Germline loops: CDR1 SGHTA, CDR2 FQGNSA. This CDR3 comprises 14 residues. Unmatched junction bases numbered 2, after V lost 3 bases and J lost 2 bases. The CDR3 region is CASSFGQGNTEAFF. The DNA for the CDR3 is TGTGCCAGCAGCTTCGGACAGGGCAACACTGAAGCTTTCTTT. Supplemented by reference TRBV7-2 and TRBJ1-1, the full variable domain reads GAGVSQSPSNKVTEKGKDVELRCDPISGHTALYWYRQSLGQGLEFLIYFQGNSAPDKSGLPSDRFSAERTGGSVSTLTIQRTQQEDSAVYLCASSFGQGNTEAFFGQGTRLTVV.

CDR3: CASSESGRGETQYF. The CDR3 DNA reads TGTGCCAGCAGTGAATCGGGCAGGGGGGAGACCCAGTACTTC. The chain links TRBV25-1 to TRBJ2-5, with 7 positions matching TRBD1. Trimming removed 1 base from V and 5 bases from J; junction bases left unmatched: 4. This CDR3 is 14 amino acids long. Germline lookup yields CDR1 MGHDK and CDR2 SYGVNS.